These T cell receptor beta chains were read from a single sample in a study of OX40 agonist ivuxolimab in advanced cancers. Method: immunoSEQ multiplex PCR; TCRdb's copy keeps in-frame clones and lacks some. The table has 90,000 to 95,000 clones, approximately 81% seen once. This specimen was CD4+ or CD8+ T cells sorted from blood, taken in a trial of the OX40 agonist ivuxolimab. Source of these receptors: an adult with an advanced solid tumor such as melanoma, head and neck, liver or kidney cancer. Both conserved end residues are part of each CDR3. A D gene is named only where the DNA matches it firmly. Clone size is stated in some rows and not others, as once, few, many or a class when expanded.

clone size	CDR3 length	V gene	D gene	J gene	CDR3 protein	CDR3 DNA
.	15	TRBV28	TRBD1	TRBJ2-5	CASSLRVAGGETQYF	TGTGCCAGCAGTTTGAGGGTGGCAGGGGGAGAGACCCAGTACTTC
.	20	TRBV12-2	.	TRBJ2-5	CASRLEGERGPGDEKETQYF	TGTGCAAGTCGCTTAGAGGGTGAGCGGGGGCCCGGAGATGAGAAAGAGACCCAGTACTTC
.	14	TRBV29-1	.	TRBJ1-3	CSVESPGSGNTIYF	TGCAGCGTTGAATCCCCGGGTTCTGGAAACACCATATATTTT
.	17	TRBV9	.	TRBJ1-4	CASSGLYGSATNEKLFF	TGTGCCAGCAGCGGCTTATACGGGTCAGCAACTAATGAAAAACTGTTTTTT
few	13	TRBV5-8	.	TRBJ2-7	CASSLDRRGEQYF	TGTGCCAGCAGCTTGGACAGGAGAGGAGAGCAGTACTTC
.	15	TRBV18	.	TRBJ1-1	CASSPPGGSDTEAFF	TGTGCCAGCTCACCACCCGGGGGCTCGGACACTGAAGCTTTCTTT
.	13	TRBV28	.	TRBJ1-1	CASSRMGGTEAFF	TGTGCCAGCAGTCGCATGGGGGGGACTGAAGCTTTCTTT
.	18	TRBV27	.	TRBJ2-3	CASRPSYLPGGRTDTQYF	TGTGCCAGCAGGCCCTCGTATCTCCCCGGGGGGCGCACAGATACGCAGTATTTT
.	12	TRBV7-2	.	TRBJ1-5	CASSRENQPQHF	TGTGCCAGCAGTCGAGAAAATCAGCCCCAGCATTTT
.	15	TRBV28	.	TRBJ2-1	CASSLGGGVGNEQFF	TGTGCCAGCAGTTTAGGGGGCGGGGTAGGAAATGAGCAGTTCTTC
.	17	TRBV30	.	TRBJ2-1	CAFRRTGTKKTYNEQFF	TGTGCCTTTAGGCGGACAGGGACTAAAAAAACGTACAATGAGCAGTTCTTC
.	15	TRBV5-1	TRBD1	TRBJ1-5	CASSREGAVGQPQHF	TGCGCCAGCAGTCGGGAGGGGGCGGTTGGTCAGCCCCAGCATTTT
.	14	TRBV2	TRBD2	TRBJ2-3	CASTLGGGTDTQYF	TGTGCCAGCACCCTTGGGGGGGGCACAGATACGCAGTATTTT